This T cell receptor beta chain was captured in a study of blood T cell repertoires in COVID-19. For the study at large: The United States, Italy and Spain provided the acute and convalescent COVID-19 samples. Sources were T cells, B-cell-depleted T cells, or PBMCs; the material itself was cDNA or gDNA.

In the study's own analysis: Amplification with reference gene primers provided the estimates of nucleated cell counts. Assay used: immunoSEQ multiplex PCR; TCRdb lists only in-frame clones, some missing. That table is the source of V, J and clone size, and D and trimming were worked out from the DNA. In the table there are 150,000 to 200,000 clones, about 88% of which are singletons. The CDR3 is made up of 17 amino acids. V lost 5 bases and J lost 4; bases outside the gene matches: 13. Germline lookup yields CDR1 SGHNT and CDR2 YENEEA. This receptor was taken from an elderly woman in a cohort sampled during active or convalescent COVID-19. V and J are TRBV11-3 and TRBJ2-2, with 7 bases that match TRBD2. The specimen was peripheral blood. This CDR3 is CASSGGGLVRSTGELFF. CDR3 nucleotide sequence: TGTGCCAGCAGCGGCGGGGGATTAGTTCGATCCACCGGGGAGCTGTTTTTT.